A single sample gave rise to the 16 T cell receptor beta chains below, sequenced in a study of T-cell memory formation after mild COVID-19. One entry per CDR3 protein, called by TCRdb with MiXCR from the 5' RACE reads. The data show more than 300,000 distinct CDR3 sequences, around an eighth seen once. The sample was PBMCs or a T cell subset sorted from them (not recorded which). All receptors derive from a man younger than 30 who had mild COVID-19 (a few samples of this study predate the infection). Cell type and time point are not known.

This clonotype showed up many times. The chain is built from TRBV5-1 and TRBJ1-6; 7 nucleotides match TRBD1. Germline loops: CDR1 SGHRS, CDR2 YFSETQ. Germline trimming cut 0 bases from V and 8 bases from J; bases unmatched to any gene: 2. This CDR3 region has 14 residues. The CDR3 is CASSLEGTDSPLHF. DNA of the CDR3: TGCGCCAGCAGCTTGGAAGGGACAGATTCACCCCTCCACTTT.

This sequence joins TRBV7-2 and TRBJ2-3; D not certain. The CDR3 has 13 amino acids. V was shortened by 0 bases and J by 5 bases, with 6 bases between the two germline ends. Germline CDR1 and CDR2: SGHTA and FQGNSA. This chain's CDR3 is CASSLAGKDTQYF. CDR3 bases: TGTGCCAGCAGCTTAGCGGGGAAAGATACGCAGTATTTT.

In this sample, this clonotype turned up a few times. The V and J genes are TRBV7-8 and TRBJ2-7; D may be TRBD2 (6 bases). CDR1 is SGHVS, CDR2 FQNEAQ, per germline. The CDR3 spans 14 residues. Trimming left V 1 base short and J 5 bases short, with 12 bases between. The CDR3 nucleotides read TGTGCCAGCAGCTTAGGGAGGGGACTCCACGAGCAGTACGTC. Protein: CASSLGRGLHEQYV.

This clonotype was observed many times. The gene calls are TRBV5-1 and TRBJ2-7; D gene ambiguous. CDR3 length: 14 residues. Germline V gives CDR1 SGHRS, CDR2 YFSETQ. The V and J ends lost 2 bases and 0 bases respectively, with 9 bases between them. The CDR3: CASSFARPSYEQYV. The CDR3 bases are TGCGCCAGCAGCTTTGCCAGGCCCTCCTACGAGCAGTACGTC.

The J gene is TRBJ2-5, the V gene TRBV4-3; 7 positions agree with TRBD2. V lost 1 base, J lost 5 bases, and 10 bases stayed unmatched. The germline gives CDR1 LGHNA, CDR2 YSLEER. The CDR3 spans 16 residues. The CDR3 DNA follows: TGCGCCAGCAGCCAAGTTGTTTCGGGGGGAGGTGAGACCCAGTACTTC. Amino acids: CASSQVVSGGGETQYF.

The V call is TRBV29-1, the J call TRBJ2-1; a weak D match, TRBD2 (6 bases). Germline lookup yields CDR1 SQVTM and CDR2 ANQGSEA. The CDR3 runs to 11 residues. V lost 7 bases, J lost 8 bases, and 12 bases lay in between. The CDR3 region has the DNA TGCAGCGCAGATCGGGGGTATGAGCAGTTCTTC. It specifies CSADRGYEQFF.

V is TRBV7-2 and J is TRBJ1-5; D uncertain. Trimming left V 1 base short and J 4 bases short, with 8 bases between. The CDR3 has 14 residues. The germline CDR1 and CDR2 sequences are SGHTA and FQGNSA. The CDR3 here is CASSLEAGNQPQHF. DNA for the CDR3: TGTGCCAGCAGCTTAGAAGCTGGTAATCAGCCCCAGCATTTT.

This clonotype was observed many times. The genes are TRBV15 and TRBJ2-4; 8 nucleotides match TRBD1. J was trimmed by 0 bases and V by 0 bases; bases with no gene match: 7. The CDR3 has 18 residues. The germline V gene encodes CDR1 LNHNV and CDR2 YYDKDF (reference sequence). Here the CDR3 reads CATSRDRGQDLAKNIQYF. The CDR3, as DNA: TGTGCCACCAGCAGAGATAGGGGACAGGACCTAGCCAAAAACATTCAGTACTTC.

The chain's CDR3 is CASSLGVGDNEQYV. CDR3 DNA sequence: TGTGCCAGCAGTTTAGGTGTAGGGGATAACGAGCAGTACGTC. This chain connects TRBV12-3 or TRBV12-4 to TRBJ2-7; D perhaps matches TRBD1 (5 bases). The CDR3 runs to 14 residues. V was clipped by 1 base and J by 5 bases, with 12 bases between them.

This clonotype was observed at least ten times. This chain joins TRBV29-1 and TRBJ2-3; D call uncertain. CDR3 length: 13 amino acids. CDR1 and CDR2 from the germline V gene are SQVTM and ANQGSEA. Trimming stripped 0 bases from V and 2 bases from J, with 6 bases between. The CDR3 bases are TGCAGCGTTGAAGACAGAAACACAGATACGCAGTATTTT. Its protein is CSVEDRNTDTQYF.

Details on this clonotype: An end of the junction differs from the germline gene, which may be a read error. The chain links TRBV4-2 to TRBJ1-1; the D gene is possibly TRBD1 (5 bases). The CDR3 is 14 residues long. Germline CDR1 is LGHNA and CDR2 is YNFKEQ. The CDR3 protein is CASSQGWGNSEAFF. The CDR3 nucleotides read TGTGCCAGCAGCCAAGGGTGGGGGAACTCTGAAGCTTTCTTT.

The chain carries TRBV30 and TRBJ2-1, with unresolved D. Trimming took 5 bases from V and 0 from J, leaving 2 bases between them. The CDR3 has 11 amino acids. Germline V lookup: CDR1 GTSNPN, CDR2 SVGIG (reference sequence). The CDR3 is CAWFSYNEQFF. For the CDR3, the DNA is TGTGCCTGGTTCTCCTACAATGAGCAGTTCTTC.

CDR3 sequence reads: CASGRSGQIISTDTQYF. CDR3 DNA: TGTGCCAGCGGCAGGTCGGGACAGATAATTAGCACAGATACGCAGTATTTT. The chain joins TRBV7-9 to TRBJ2-3, with 7 positions matching TRBD1. CDR3 length: 17 amino acids. CDR1 and CDR2 (germline): SEHNR, FQNEAQ (reference sequence). V trimming: 8 bases; J trimming: 0 bases; junction bases outside the gene matches: 14.

The chain recombines TRBV15 with TRBJ2-5; D assignment may be TRBD1 or TRBD2 (5 bases each). The germline V gene encodes CDR1 LNHNV and CDR2 YYDKDF (reference sequence). Trimming took off 3 bases at V and 5 bases at J, with 19 bases between the two ends. The CDR3 loop spans 16 amino acids. Here the CDR3 DNA reads TGTGCCACCAGCAGTGATGGGACCGAACGGTGGGAGACCCAGTACTTC. The encoded protein is CATSSDGTERWETQYF.

This clonotype has only a few counts. The J gene is TRBJ2-5, the V gene TRBV9, with TRBD2 matching 8 bases. Per germline, CDR1 SGDLS and CDR2 YYNGEE. Trimming cost V 0 bases and J 1 base; bases outside gene matches: 2. The CDR3 is 15 amino acids. In DNA, the CDR3 is TGTGCCAGCAGCGTAGGACTAGCGCCCCAAGAGACCCAGTACTTC. Protein sequence: CASSVGLAPQETQYF.

This clonotype was seen a handful of times. The chain uses TRBV7-2 and TRBJ2-3; no definite D call. This CDR3 is built from 16 residues. Germline V gives CDR1 SGHTA, CDR2 FQGNSA. V dropped 3 bases and J dropped 2 bases, with 15 bases sitting between them. In DNA, the CDR3 is TGTGCCAGCAGCTTCCCGGTACAACCACTCACAGATACGCAGTATTTT. This sequence encodes CASSFPVQPLTDTQYF. The full variable domain, its missing parts supplied by reference TRBV7-2 and TRBJ2-3, is GAGVSQSPSNKVTEKGKDVELRCDPISGHTALYWYRQSLGQGLEFLIYFQGNSAPDKSGLPSDRFSAERTGGSVSTLTIQRTQQEDSAVYLCASSFPVQPLTDTQYFGPGTRLTVL.